Each of the 6 T cell receptor beta chains below was sequenced from the same sample in a study of blood T cell repertoires in COVID-19. Clones were read by immunoSEQ multiplex PCR, and TCRdb kept only the in-frame ones, dropping some. The table records about 270,000 clones, approximately 85% of them present only once. Sequencing was done on a sample of PBMCs or T cells enriched from blood (not recorded which). These receptors all come from a woman under 40 who had recovered from COVID-19.

This clone was observed a single time. The chain is built from TRBV18 and TRBJ1-3; 9 bases align to TRBD1. J lost 3 bases, V lost 1 base, and 7 bases had no gene match. Germline V gives CDR1 KGHSH, CDR2 LQKENI. This CDR3 is 17 amino acids long. CDR3 sequence reads: CASSPRTGGADGNTIYF. DNA for the CDR3: TGTGCCAGCTCACCACGAACAGGGGGCGCGGATGGAAACACCATATATTTT.

This chain connects TRBV6-1 to TRBJ2-7; D is undetermined. The germline V gene has CDR1 MNHNS and CDR2 SASEGT. The CDR3 has 13 amino acids. The germline V and J ends were trimmed by 1 base and 4 bases, with 8 bases remaining between them. The CDR3 region is CASSEGWSYEQYF. CDR3 bases: TGTGCCAGCAGTGAAGGGTGGAGTTACGAGCAGTACTTC.

This chain links TRBV7-9 with TRBJ2-3; D might be TRBD1 (6 bases). Germline V gene lookup returns CDR1 SEHNR and CDR2 FQNEAQ (reference sequence). This CDR3 is built from 19 residues. V was trimmed by 3 bases and J by 0 bases, leaving 22 bases between them. This CDR3 is CASSFRGSLLVLSTDTQYF. CDR3 bases: TGTGCCAGCAGCTTCAGGGGTTCCCTACTAGTCCTTAGCACAGATACGCAGTATTTT.

The V and J genes are TRBV19 and TRBJ2-7, with 9 bases aligning to TRBD2. V was clipped by 5 bases and J by 3 bases; unmatched bases: 14. Germline loops: CDR1 LNHDA, CDR2 SQIVND (reference sequence). CDR3 size: 17 residues. The CDR3 DNA sequence: TGTGCCAGTAGTCCCCCCTATGGGCTAGCGGGAATCTACGAGCAGTACTTC. Translated: CASSPPYGLAGIYEQYF.

The chain links TRBV27 to TRBJ2-1; possibly TRBD2 for D (6 bases). Germline CDR1 reads MNHEY; CDR2 reads SMNVEV (reference sequence). Trimming took off 5 bases at V and 10 bases at J, with 9 bases between the two ends. The CDR3 covers 11 residues. CDR3 bases: TGTGCCAGCAGTCCCGGACTAGAGCAGTTCTTC. Translated: CASSPGLEQFF.

V usage is TRBV12-3 or TRBV12-4 and J usage is TRBJ1-2; no reliable D call. This CDR3 contains 12 residues. The ends were cut back, 4 bases at V and 8 bases at J, with 11 bases in the middle. CDR3 DNA: TGTGCCAGCAGTTACGCGGGGTTAGGCTACACCTTC. It yields the protein CASSYAGLGYTF.